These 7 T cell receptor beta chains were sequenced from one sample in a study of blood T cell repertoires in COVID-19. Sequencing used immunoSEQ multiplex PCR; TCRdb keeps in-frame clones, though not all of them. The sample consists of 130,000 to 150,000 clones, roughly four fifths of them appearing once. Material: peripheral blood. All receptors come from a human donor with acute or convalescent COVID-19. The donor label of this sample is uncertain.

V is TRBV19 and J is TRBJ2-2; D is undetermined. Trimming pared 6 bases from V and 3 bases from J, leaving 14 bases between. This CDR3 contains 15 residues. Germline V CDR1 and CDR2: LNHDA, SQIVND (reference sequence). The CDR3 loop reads CASSPRGAYTGELFF. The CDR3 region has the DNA TGTGCCAGTAGCCCCCGTGGAGCTTACACCGGGGAGCTGTTTTTT.

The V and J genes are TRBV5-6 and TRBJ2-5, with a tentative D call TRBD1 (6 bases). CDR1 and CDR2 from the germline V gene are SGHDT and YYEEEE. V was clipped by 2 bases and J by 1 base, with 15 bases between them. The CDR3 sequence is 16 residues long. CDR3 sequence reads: CASSLTRDILQETQYF. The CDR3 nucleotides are TGTGCCAGCAGCTTAACCAGGGACATCCTCCAAGAGACCCAGTACTTC. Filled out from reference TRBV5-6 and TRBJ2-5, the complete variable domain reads DAGVTQSPTHLIKTRGQQVTLRCSPKSGHDTVSWYQQALGQGPQFIFQYYEEEERQRGNFPDRFSGHQFPNYSSELNVNALLLGDSALYLCASSLTRDILQETQYFGPGTRLLVL.

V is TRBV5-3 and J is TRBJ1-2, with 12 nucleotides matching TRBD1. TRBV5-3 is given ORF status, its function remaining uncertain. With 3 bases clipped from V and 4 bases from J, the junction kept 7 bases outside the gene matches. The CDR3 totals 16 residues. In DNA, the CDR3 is TGTGCCAGAAGCTGTCCACAGGGACAGGGGGCCTATGGCTACACCTTC. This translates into CARSCPQGQGAYGYTF.

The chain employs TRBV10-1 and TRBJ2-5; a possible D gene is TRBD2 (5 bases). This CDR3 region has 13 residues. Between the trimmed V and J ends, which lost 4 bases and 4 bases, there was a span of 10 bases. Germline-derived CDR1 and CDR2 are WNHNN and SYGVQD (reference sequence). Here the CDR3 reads CASSVRRGETQYF. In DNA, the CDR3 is TGCGCCAGCAGTGTCCGCCGGGGAGAGACCCAGTACTTC.

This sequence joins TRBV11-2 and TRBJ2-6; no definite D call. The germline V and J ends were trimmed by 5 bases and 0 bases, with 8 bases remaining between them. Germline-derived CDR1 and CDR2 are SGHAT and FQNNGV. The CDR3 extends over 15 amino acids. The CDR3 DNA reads TGTGCCAGCAGCCTAACTACCTCTGGGGCCAACGTCCTGACTTTC. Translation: CASSLTTSGANVLTF. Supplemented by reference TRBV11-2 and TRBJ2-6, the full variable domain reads EAGVAQSPRYKIIEKRQSVAFWCNPISGHATLYWYQQILGQGPKLLIQFQNNGVVDDSQLPKDRFSAERLKGVDSTLKIQPAKLEDSAVYLCASSLTTSGANVLTFGAGSRLTVL.

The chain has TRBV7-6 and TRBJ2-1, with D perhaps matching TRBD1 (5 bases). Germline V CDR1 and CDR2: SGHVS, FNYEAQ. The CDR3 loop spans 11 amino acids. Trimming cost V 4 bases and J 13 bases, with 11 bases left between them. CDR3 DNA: TGTGCCAGCAGCTCAACAGGCGAACAGTTCTTC. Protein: CASSSTGEQFF.

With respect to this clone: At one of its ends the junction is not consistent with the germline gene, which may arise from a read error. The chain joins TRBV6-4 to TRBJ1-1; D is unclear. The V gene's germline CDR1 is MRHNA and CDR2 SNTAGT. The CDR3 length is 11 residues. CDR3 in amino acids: CASSDGTEAFF. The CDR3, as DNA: TGTGCCAGCAGTGACGGTACTGAGGCTTTCTTT.